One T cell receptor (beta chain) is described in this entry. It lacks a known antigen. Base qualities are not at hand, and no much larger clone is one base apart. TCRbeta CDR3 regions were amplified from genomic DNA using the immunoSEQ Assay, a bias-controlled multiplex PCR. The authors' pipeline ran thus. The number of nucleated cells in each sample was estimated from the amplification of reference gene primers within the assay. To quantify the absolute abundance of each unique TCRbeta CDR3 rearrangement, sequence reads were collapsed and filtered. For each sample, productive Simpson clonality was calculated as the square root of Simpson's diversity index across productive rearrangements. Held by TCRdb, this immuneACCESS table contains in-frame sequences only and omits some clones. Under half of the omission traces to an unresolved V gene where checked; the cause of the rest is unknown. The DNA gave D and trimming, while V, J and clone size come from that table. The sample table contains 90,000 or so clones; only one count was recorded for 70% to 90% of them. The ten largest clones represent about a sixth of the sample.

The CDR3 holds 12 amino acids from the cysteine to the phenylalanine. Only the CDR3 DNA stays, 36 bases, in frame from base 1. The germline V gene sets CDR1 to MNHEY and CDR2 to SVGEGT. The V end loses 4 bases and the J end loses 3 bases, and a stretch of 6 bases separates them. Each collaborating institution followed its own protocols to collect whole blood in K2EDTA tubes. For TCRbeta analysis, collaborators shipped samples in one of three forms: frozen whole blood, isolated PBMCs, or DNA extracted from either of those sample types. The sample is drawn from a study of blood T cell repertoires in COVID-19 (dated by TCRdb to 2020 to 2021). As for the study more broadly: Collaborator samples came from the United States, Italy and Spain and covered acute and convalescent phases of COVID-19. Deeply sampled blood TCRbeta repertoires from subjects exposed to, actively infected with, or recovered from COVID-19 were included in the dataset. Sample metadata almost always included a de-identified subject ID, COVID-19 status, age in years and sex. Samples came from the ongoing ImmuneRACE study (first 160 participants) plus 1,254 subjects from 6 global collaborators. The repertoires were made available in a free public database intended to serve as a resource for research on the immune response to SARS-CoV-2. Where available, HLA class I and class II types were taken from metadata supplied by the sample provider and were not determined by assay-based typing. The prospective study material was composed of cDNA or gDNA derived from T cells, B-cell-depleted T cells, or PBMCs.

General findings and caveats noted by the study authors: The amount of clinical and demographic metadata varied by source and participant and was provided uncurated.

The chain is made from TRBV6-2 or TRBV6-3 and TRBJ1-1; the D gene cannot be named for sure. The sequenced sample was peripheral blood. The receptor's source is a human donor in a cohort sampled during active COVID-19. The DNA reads TGTGCCAGCAGTTCCCTCCACACTGAAGCTTTCTTT. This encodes CASSSLHTEAFF.